The 5 T cell receptor beta chains below were found in one sample sequenced in a study of siplizumab effects on memory and regulatory T cells. The protocol was immunoSEQ multiplex PCR, while the TCRdb copy is restricted to in-frame clones and leaves out a portion. This table holds 90,000 to 150,000 clones, roughly 95% found once. The sample comprised non-Treg CD4+ T cells sorted from blood. The receptors were gathered from a human donor in good health.

This rearrangement joins TRBV19 to TRBJ1-5; D is possibly TRBD1 (6 bases). Germline assignment: CDR1 LNHDA and CDR2 SQIVND (reference sequence). V was shortened by 7 bases and J by 7 bases, with 17 bases between the two germline ends. The CDR3 loop spans 14 amino acids. CDR3 sequence (DNA): TGTGCCAGTACGGCCTGGGGGGCAGGGCAGCCCCAGCATTTT. Residues: CASTAWGAGQPQHF.

The chain links TRBV4-2 to TRBJ1-3; no firm D call. Trimming removed 0 bases at V and 3 bases at J, with 9 bases between. Germline V CDR1 and CDR2: LGHNA, YNFKEQ. There are 15 residues in the CDR3. The CDR3 sequence is CASSQDLGGGNTIYF. CDR3 bases: TGTGCCAGCAGCCAAGACCTGGGTGGTGGAAACACCATATATTTT.

CDR3 DNA sequence: TGTGCCAGCAGCTTGGGCCCAGAGACCCAGTACTTC. Protein sequence: CASSLGPETQYF. This chain links TRBV5-4 with TRBJ2-5; D unresolved. The CDR3 contains 12 residues. Looked up from germline, CDR1 is SGHNT and CDR2 is YYREEE (reference sequence). V was pared by 0 bases and J by 4 bases, with 4 bases between. The full variable domain, its missing parts supplied by reference TRBV5-4 and TRBJ2-5, is ETGVTQSPTHLIKTRGQQVTLRCSSQSGHNTVSWYQQALGQGPQFIFQYYREEENGRGNFPPRFSGLQFPNYSSELNVNALELDDSALYLCASSLGPETQYFGPGTRLLVL.

This sequence joins TRBV7-9 and TRBJ1-3; 9 bases map to TRBD1. This CDR3 contains 14 residues. V dropped 4 bases and J dropped 6; count of bases not matched to a gene: 4. Germline V CDR1 and CDR2: SEHNR, FQNEAQ (reference sequence). The DNA for the CDR3 is TGTGCCAGCAGCTCGGGACAGGGCGTAAACACCATATATTTT. Translating it yields CASSSGQGVNTIYF.

J is TRBJ2-5 and V is TRBV5-1; 8 positions match TRBD2. The CDR3 sequence is 15 residues long. CDR1 and CDR2 from the germline V gene are SGHRS and YFSETQ. Losses at the gene ends were 3 bases for V and 5 bases for J; bases not matched to a gene: 9. The CDR3 coding sequence is TGCGCCAGCAGCTACGGGGGGGCCTTGTTGGAGACCCAGTACTTC. It yields the protein CASSYGGALLETQYF.